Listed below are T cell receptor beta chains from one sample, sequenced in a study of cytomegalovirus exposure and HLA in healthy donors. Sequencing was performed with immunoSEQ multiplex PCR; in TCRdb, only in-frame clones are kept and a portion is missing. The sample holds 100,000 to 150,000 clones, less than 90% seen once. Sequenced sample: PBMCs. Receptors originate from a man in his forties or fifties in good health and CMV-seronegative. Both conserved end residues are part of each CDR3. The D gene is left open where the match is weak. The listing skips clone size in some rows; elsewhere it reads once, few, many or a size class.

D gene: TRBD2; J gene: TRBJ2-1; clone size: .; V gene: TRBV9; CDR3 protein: CASGLAGGNEQFF; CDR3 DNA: TGTGCCAGCGGGCTAGCGGGGGGCAATGAGCAGTTCTTC
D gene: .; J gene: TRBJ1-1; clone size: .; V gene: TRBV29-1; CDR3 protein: CSVARGGAYTEAFF; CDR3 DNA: TGCAGCGTCGCCCGCGGGGGGGCCTACACTGAAGCTTTCTTT
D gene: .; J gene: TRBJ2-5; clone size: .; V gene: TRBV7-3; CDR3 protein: CASRGGGQETQYF; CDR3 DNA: TGTGCCAGCCGAGGGGGGGGTCAAGAGACCCAGTACTTC
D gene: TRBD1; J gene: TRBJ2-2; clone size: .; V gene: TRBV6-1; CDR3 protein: CASSEVTGGANTGELFF; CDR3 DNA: TGTGCCAGCAGTGAAGTGACAGGGGGCGCGAACACCGGGGAGCTGTTTTTT
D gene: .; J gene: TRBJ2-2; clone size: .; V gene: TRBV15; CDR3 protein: CATSRDREPGELFF; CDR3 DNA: TGTGCCACCAGCAGAGACCGGGAACCCGGGGAGCTGTTTTTT
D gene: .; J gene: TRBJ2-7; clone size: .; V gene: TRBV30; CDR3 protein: CAWSVTPGSYEQYF; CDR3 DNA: TGTGCCTGGAGTGTTACCCCCGGGTCTTACGAGCAGTACTTC
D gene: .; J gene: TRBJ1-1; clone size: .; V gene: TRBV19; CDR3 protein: CAARGAGEMNTEAFF; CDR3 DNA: TGTGCCGCCAGAGGGGCAGGGGAGATGAACACTGAAGCTTTCTTT
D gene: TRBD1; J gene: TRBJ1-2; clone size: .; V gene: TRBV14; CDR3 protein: CASSRDRAFSYTF; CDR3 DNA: TGTGCCAGCAGCCGGGACAGGGCATTTAGCTACACCTTC
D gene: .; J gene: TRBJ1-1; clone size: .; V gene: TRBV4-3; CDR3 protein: CASSQEEAGDTEAFF; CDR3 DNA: TGCGCCAGCAGCCAAGAAGAGGCAGGGGACACTGAAGCTTTCTTT
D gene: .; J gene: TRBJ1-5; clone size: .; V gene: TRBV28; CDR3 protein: CASSPRVSPRDQPQHF; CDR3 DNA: TGTGCCAGCAGTCCCCGTGTCTCCCCTCGCGATCAGCCCCAGCATTTT
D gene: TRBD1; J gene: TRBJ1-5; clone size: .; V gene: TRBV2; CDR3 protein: CASETGGNQPQHF; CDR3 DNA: TGTGCCAGCGAGACAGGGGGCAATCAGCCCCAGCATTTT
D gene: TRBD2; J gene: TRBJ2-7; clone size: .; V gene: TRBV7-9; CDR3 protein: CASSGRTSGKQYF; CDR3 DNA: TGTGCCAGCAGCGGGAGGACTAGCGGGAAGCAGTACTTC
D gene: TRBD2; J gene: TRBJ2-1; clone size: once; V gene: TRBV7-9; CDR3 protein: CASSLDIAGVANEQFF; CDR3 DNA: TGTGCCAGCAGCTTAGACATAGCGGGGGTAGCAAATGAGCAGTTCTTC
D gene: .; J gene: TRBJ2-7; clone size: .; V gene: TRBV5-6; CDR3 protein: CASSRGQAYEQYF; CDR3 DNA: TGTGCCAGCAGCCGGGGACAAGCCTACGAGCAGTACTTC
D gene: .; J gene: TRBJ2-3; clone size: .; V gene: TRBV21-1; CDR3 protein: CARPADTQYF; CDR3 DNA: TGTGCCAGGCCAGCAGATACGCAGTATTTT
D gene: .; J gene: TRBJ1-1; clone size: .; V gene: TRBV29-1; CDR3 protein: CSVSLKEDTEAFF; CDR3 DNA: TGCAGCGTTTCCCTAAAGGAGGACACTGAAGCTTTCTTT
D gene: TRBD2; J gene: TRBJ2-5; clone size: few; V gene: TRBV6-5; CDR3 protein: CASRSETSFLETQYF; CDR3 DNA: TGTGCCAGCAGATCCGAGACTAGCTTCTTAGAGACCCAGTACTTC
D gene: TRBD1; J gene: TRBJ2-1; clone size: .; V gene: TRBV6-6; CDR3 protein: CASSPKTGESNEQFF; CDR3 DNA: TGTGCCAGCAGTCCTAAGACAGGGGAGAGTAATGAGCAGTTCTTC
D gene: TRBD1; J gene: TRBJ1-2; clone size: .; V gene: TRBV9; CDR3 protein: CASSVAAQGNGGGYPF; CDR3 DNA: TGTGCCAGCAGCGTGGCGGCACAGGGGAACGGGGGTGGCTACCCCTTC
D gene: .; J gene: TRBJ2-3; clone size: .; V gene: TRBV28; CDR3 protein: CASAWGGADTQYF; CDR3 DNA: TGTGCCAGCGCTTGGGGGGGCGCAGATACGCAGTATTTT
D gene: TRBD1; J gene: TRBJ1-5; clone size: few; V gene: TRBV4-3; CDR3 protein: CASSQEFGTGVQPQHF; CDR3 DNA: TGCGCCAGCAGCCAAGAATTCGGGACAGGGGTGCAGCCCCAGCATTTT
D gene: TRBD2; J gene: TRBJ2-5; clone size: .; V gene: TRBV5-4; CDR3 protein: CASSSGLSGETQYF; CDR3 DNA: TGTGCCAGCAGCTCGGGACTATCAGGAGAGACCCAGTACTTC
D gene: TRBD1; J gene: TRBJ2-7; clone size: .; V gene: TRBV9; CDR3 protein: CASSPRAGGADYEQYF; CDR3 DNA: TGTGCCAGCAGCCCAAGAGCAGGGGGCGCGGATTACGAGCAGTACTTC
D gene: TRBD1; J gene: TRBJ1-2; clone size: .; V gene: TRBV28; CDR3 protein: CASSWGQSAWGYTF; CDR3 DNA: TGTGCCAGCAGCTGGGGACAGAGTGCCTGGGGCTACACCTTC
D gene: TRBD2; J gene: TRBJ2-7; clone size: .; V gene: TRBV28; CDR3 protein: CASSSLSLALGEQYF; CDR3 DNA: TGTGCCAGCAGTTCCCTGTCACTAGCGCTAGGGGAGCAGTACTTC
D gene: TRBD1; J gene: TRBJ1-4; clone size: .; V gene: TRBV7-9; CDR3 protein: CASSIRQGAHMANEKLFF; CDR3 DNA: TGTGCCAGCAGCATCAGACAGGGGGCGCATATGGCTAATGAAAAACTGTTTTTT
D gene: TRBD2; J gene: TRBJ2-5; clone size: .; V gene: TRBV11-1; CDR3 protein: CASRGAGGPGETQYF; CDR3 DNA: TGTGCCAGCCGCGGGGCGGGGGGGCCGGGGGAGACCCAGTACTTC
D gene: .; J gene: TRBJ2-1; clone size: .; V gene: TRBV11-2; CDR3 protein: CASSLVAARGKNEQFF; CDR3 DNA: TGTGCCAGCAGCTTAGTCGCGGCTAGGGGAAAGAATGAGCAGTTCTTC
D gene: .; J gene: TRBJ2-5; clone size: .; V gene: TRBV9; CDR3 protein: CASSVQGSRETQYF; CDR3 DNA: TGTGCCAGCAGCGTACAGGGGTCGAGGGAGACCCAGTACTTC
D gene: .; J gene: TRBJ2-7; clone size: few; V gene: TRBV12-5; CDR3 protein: CASATIDTFLYEQYF; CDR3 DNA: TGTGCTAGTGCCACAATCGACACCTTTCTCTACGAGCAGTACTTC
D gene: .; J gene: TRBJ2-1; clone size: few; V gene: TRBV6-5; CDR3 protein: CASSYSVTFSYNEQFF; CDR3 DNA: TGTGCCAGCAGTTACTCTGTGACATTCTCCTACAATGAGCAGTTCTTC
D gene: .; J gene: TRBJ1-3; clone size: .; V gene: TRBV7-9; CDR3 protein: CASSFRDTDSGNTIYF; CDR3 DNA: TGTGCCAGCAGCTTCCGGGACACTGACTCTGGAAACACCATATATTTT
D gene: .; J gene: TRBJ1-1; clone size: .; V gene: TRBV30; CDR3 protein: CAWTPWGESFKYEAFF; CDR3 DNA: TGTGCCTGGACCCCCTGGGGGGAGTCCTTCAAATATGAAGCTTTCTTT
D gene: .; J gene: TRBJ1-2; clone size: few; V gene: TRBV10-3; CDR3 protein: CAISDNSYGYTF; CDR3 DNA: TGTGCCATCTCAGACAATTCATATGGCTACACCTTC
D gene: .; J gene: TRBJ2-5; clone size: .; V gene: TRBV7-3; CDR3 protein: CASSEGRGTQYF; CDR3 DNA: TGTGCCAGCTCGGAGGGCCGTGGGACCCAGTACTTC
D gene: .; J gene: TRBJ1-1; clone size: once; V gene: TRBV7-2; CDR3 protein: CASSLVPGDTEAFF; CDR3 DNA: TGTGCCAGCAGCTTAGTCCCGGGAGACACTGAAGCTTTCTTT
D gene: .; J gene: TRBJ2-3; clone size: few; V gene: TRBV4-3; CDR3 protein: CASSQSYRFSTDTQYF; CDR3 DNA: TGCGCCAGCAGCCAATCTTACAGGTTTAGCACAGATACGCAGTATTTT
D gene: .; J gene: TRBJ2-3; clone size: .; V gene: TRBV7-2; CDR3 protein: CASSLVPGRDTQYF; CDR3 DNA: TGTGCCAGCAGCTTAGTCCCGGGAAGAGATACGCAGTATTTT
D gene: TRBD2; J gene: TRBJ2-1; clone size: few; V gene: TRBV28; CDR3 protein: CASGTSTNVKRNEQFF; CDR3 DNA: TGTGCCAGCGGGACTAGCACAAACGTAAAGCGCAATGAGCAGTTCTTC
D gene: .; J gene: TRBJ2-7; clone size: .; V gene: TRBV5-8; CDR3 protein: CASARGTTHEQYF; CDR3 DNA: TGTGCCAGCGCCAGGGGTACGACCCACGAGCAGTACTTC
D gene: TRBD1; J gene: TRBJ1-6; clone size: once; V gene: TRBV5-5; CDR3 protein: CASRDRGPSPLHF; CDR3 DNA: TGTGCCAGCAGGGACAGGGGGCCTTCACCCCTCCACTTT
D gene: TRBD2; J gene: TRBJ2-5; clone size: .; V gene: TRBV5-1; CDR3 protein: CASSSRGFSQETQYF; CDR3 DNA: TGCGCCAGCAGCTCGCGGGGGTTTAGCCAAGAGACCCAGTACTTC
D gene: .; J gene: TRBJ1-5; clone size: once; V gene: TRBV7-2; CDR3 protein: CASSIQAQPQHF; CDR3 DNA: TGTGCCAGCAGCATTCAGGCTCAGCCCCAGCATTTT
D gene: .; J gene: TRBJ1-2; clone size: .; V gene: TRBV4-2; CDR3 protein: CASSQDHQGDYGYTF; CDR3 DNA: TGTGCCAGCAGCCAAGATCACCAGGGTGACTATGGCTACACCTTC
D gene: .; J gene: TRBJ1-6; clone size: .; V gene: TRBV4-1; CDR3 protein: CASSSRSTTGNSPLHF; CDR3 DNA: TGCGCCAGCAGTTCGAGGTCAACTACAGGGAATTCACCCCTCCACTTT
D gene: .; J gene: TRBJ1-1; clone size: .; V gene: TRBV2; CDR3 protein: CASSETLDRNTEAFF; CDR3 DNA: TGTGCCAGCAGTGAGACTTTGGACAGAAACACTGAAGCTTTCTTT
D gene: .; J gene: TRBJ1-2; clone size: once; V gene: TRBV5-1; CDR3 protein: CASSPFLTSTGNGYTF; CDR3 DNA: TGCGCCAGCAGCCCTTTCCTGACGTCTACCGGGAATGGCTACACCTTC
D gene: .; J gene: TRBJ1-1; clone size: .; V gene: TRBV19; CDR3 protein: CASSPTGNTEAFF; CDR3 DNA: TGTGCCAGTAGTCCAACGGGGAACACTGAAGCTTTCTTT